Each of the 24 T cell receptor beta chains below was sequenced from the same sample in a study of cytomegalovirus exposure and HLA in healthy donors. The study ran its PCR with 60 Vbeta and 13 Jbeta primers. Method: immunoSEQ multiplex PCR; TCRdb's copy keeps in-frame clones and lacks some. The data show under 200,000 clones, about 82% seen once. The sample taken for sequencing was PBMCs. These receptors all stem from a woman aged 45-59 years in good health and CMV-seronegative.

This chain uses TRBV6-5 with TRBJ2-1, with D possibly being TRBD1 (6 bases). The germline gives CDR1 MNHEY, CDR2 SVGAGI. This CDR3 comprises 13 residues. Trimming cost V 6 bases and J 4 bases, with 10 bases left between them. The chain's CDR3 is CASRPRGYNEQFF. CDR3 bases: TGTGCCAGCAGGCCAAGGGGGTACAATGAGCAGTTCTTC.

The rearrangement uses TRBV10-2 and TRBJ2-1; 9 bases fit TRBD1. The CDR3 runs 15 residues. From germline, CDR1 is WSHSY and CDR2 SAAADI. The V gene end was trimmed by 6 bases and the J gene end by 7 bases; junction bases not matched to a gene: 10. CDR3 nucleotide sequence: TGCGCCAGCAGGCCGGTGGGACAGGGTGTTAATGAGCAGTTCTTC. Translation gives CASRPVGQGVNEQFF.

This chain connects TRBV6-6 to TRBJ2-7, with 10 bases that match TRBD2. This CDR3 has 14 residues. The V gene end was trimmed by 4 bases and the J gene end by 7 bases; junction bases not matched to a gene: 7. CDR1 is MNHNY and CDR2 is SVGAGI in the germline V gene (reference sequence). CDR3 sequence (DNA): TGTGCCAGCAGTTCACAGCGGGAGGGCATTGAGCAGTACTTC. This sequence encodes CASSSQREGIEQYF.

This clone was seen a single time. The rearrangement joins TRBV5-4 to TRBJ1-5; TRBD1 matches 8 bases. Germline V gene data show CDR1 as SGHNT and CDR2 as YYREEE (reference sequence). V shed 4 bases, J shed 2 bases, and the junction held 11 bases outside the gene matches. The CDR3 runs to 17 residues. DNA of the CDR3: TGTGCCAGCAGCCAAGATAGACAGGGGTCGGGCAATCAGCCCCAGCATTTT. Its translation: CASSQDRQGSGNQPQHF. The whole variable domain, filled in from reference TRBV5-4 and TRBJ1-5, reads ETGVTQSPTHLIKTRGQQVTLRCSSQSGHNTVSWYQQALGQGPQFIFQYYREEENGRGNFPPRFSGLQFPNYSSELNVNALELDDSALYLCASSQDRQGSGNQPQHFGDGTRLSIL.

The chain carries TRBV18 and TRBJ2-7; 8 nucleotides match TRBD1. Unmatched junction bases numbered 6, after V lost 0 bases and J lost 5 bases. The CDR3 contains 15 residues. CDR1 and CDR2 from the germline V gene are KGHSH and LQKENI. CDR3 region: CASSPPTGAMNEQYF. The CDR3 DNA reads TGTGCCAGCTCACCACCGACAGGGGCTATGAACGAGCAGTACTTC.

This sequence joins TRBV9 and TRBJ2-3, with a tentative D call TRBD1 (5 bases). V was cut by 0 bases and J by 6 bases, with 11 bases left in between. Germline CDR1 is SGDLS and CDR2 is YYNGEE. The CDR3 length is 14 residues. Here the CDR3 reads CASSVGSTGDTQYF. The CDR3 coding sequence is TGTGCCAGCAGCGTAGGCAGCACAGGTGATACGCAGTATTTT. Supplemented by reference TRBV9 and TRBJ2-3, the full variable domain reads DSGVTQTPKHLITATGQRVTLRCSPRSGDLSVYWYQQSLDQGLQFLIQYYNGEERAKGNILERFSAQQFPDLHSELNLSSLELGDSALYFCASSVGSTGDTQYFGPGTRLTVL.

This clone is a singleton in its sample. The V gene is TRBV9, the J gene TRBJ2-2; 10 positions agree with TRBD1. V gave up 3 bases and J gave up 4 bases; unmatched junction bases: 3. The length of the CDR3 is 15 residues. Germline V gives CDR1 SGDLS, CDR2 YYNGEE. This CDR3 is CASSARTGGTGELFF. The DNA for the CDR3 is TGTGCCAGCAGCGCGAGGACAGGGGGCACCGGGGAGCTGTTTTTT.

The V call is TRBV6-5, the J call TRBJ2-2, with 8 bases lining up with TRBD2. The trim removed 5 bases at V and 7 bases at J, leaving 9 bases unmatched. The CDR3 has 15 residues. Per germline, CDR1 MNHEY and CDR2 SVGAGI. The CDR3 protein is CASSPPGGEDGELFF. The CDR3 bases are TGTGCCAGCAGTCCACCGGGGGGGGAAGACGGGGAGCTGTTTTTT.

V gene TRBV2 combines with J gene TRBJ1-3; D call uncertain. Germline assignment: CDR1 SNHLY and CDR2 FYNNEI. The CDR3 is made up of 11 amino acids. Between the trimmed V and J ends, which lost 10 bases and 4 bases, there was a span of 8 bases. The CDR3 region has the DNA TGTGCCAACCGGTTAGGAAACACCATATATTTT. Translated, it gives CANRLGNTIYF.

The CDR3 DNA is TGCGCCAGCAGCACGGACCTTGGAAGGGGCTATGGCTACACCTTC. This gives the protein CASSTDLGRGYGYTF. The chain employs TRBV5-1 and TRBJ1-2; D perhaps matches TRBD1 (5 bases). With 4 bases removed from V and 4 bases from J, the gap between germline ends came to 17 bases. CDR3 size: 15 residues. From germline, CDR1 is SGHRS and CDR2 YFSETQ.

V is TRBV28 and J is TRBJ2-7; 9 nucleotides agree with TRBD2. V was clipped by 8 bases and J by 2 bases; unmatched bases: 10. The CDR3 covers 15 residues. Germline V gene data show CDR1 as MDHEN and CDR2 as SYDVKM. CDR3 region: CASRTGVAGAYEQYF. In DNA, the CDR3 is TGTGCCAGCCGCACCGGGGTAGCGGGAGCCTACGAGCAGTACTTC.

The chain combines TRBV28 with TRBJ2-5; TRBD1 matches 10 bases. Germline V gene sequence: CDR1 MDHEN, CDR2 SYDVKM. The CDR3 extends over 16 amino acids. Trimming cost V 10 bases and J 5 bases; bases outside gene matches: 16. The CDR3 loop is CANETGGEVKSETQYF. The DNA for the CDR3 is TGTGCCAACGAGACAGGGGGCGAGGTAAAGTCGGAGACCCAGTACTTC.

The V call is TRBV6-1, the J call TRBJ1-4; the D is unclear. The CDR3 spans 14 residues. Germline assignment: CDR1 MNHNS and CDR2 SASEGT. V lost 8 bases and J lost 3, with 13 bases in between. CDR3 sequence reads: CASHVNRANEKLFF. As DNA, the CDR3 is TGTGCCAGCCATGTAAATCGGGCTAATGAAAAACTGTTTTTT.

The rearrangement joins TRBV11-3 to TRBJ2-7; 8 positions match TRBD2. CDR3 length: 14 amino acids. Per the germline V gene, CDR1 is SGHNT and CDR2 is YENEEA. Germline trimming cut 5 bases from V and 5 bases from J; bases unmatched to any gene: 8. The DNA of the CDR3 is TGTGCCAGCAGCATCGGGAGGGACGGAAACGAGCAGTACTTC. This gives the protein CASSIGRDGNEQYF. The whole variable domain, filled in from reference TRBV11-3 and TRBJ2-7, reads EAGVVQSPRYKIIEKKQPVAFWCNPISGHNTLYWYLQNLGQGPELLIRYENEEAVDDSQLPKDRFSAERLKGVDSTLKIQPAELGDSAVYLCASSIGRDGNEQYFGPGTRLTVT.

V usage is TRBV27 and J usage is TRBJ1-4, with 9 bases that match TRBD1. Trimming removed 3 bases from V and 6 bases from J; junction bases left unmatched: 8. The CDR3 spans 16 residues. The germline CDR1 and CDR2 sequences are MNHEY and SMNVEV (reference sequence). The CDR3 sequence: CASSLYRGPGHEKLFF. Here the CDR3 DNA reads TGTGCCAGCAGTTTGTACAGGGGGCCGGGTCATGAAAAACTGTTTTTT.

The chain links TRBV18 to TRBJ1-1; D uncertain. V lost 2 bases and J lost 5, with 12 bases in between. CDR3 size: 14 residues. The germline gives CDR1 KGHSH, CDR2 LQKENI. The CDR3, as DNA: TGTGCCAGCTCACCAAAGAAAGGGAGAACTGAAGCTTTCTTT. It is translated as CASSPKKGRTEAFF.

The chain combines TRBV27 with TRBJ2-1; the match to TRBD2 covers 9 bases. Germline assignment: CDR1 MNHEY and CDR2 SMNVEV (reference sequence). The CDR3 contains 16 residues. The ends lost 7 bases at V and 3 bases at J; junction bases unmatched: 10. The CDR3 bases are TGTGCCAGCATGACTAGCGGCCGAGGGTTCTACAATGAGCAGTTCTTC. Translated, it gives CASMTSGRGFYNEQFF.

The CDR3 sequence: CASSGGIDQPQHF. Written as DNA, the CDR3 is TGTGCCAGCAGCGGAGGTATAGATCAGCCCCAGCATTTT. This sequence joins TRBV7-8 and TRBJ1-5; D gene ambiguous. V was pared by 5 bases and J by 5 bases, with 10 bases between. Looked up from germline, CDR1 is SGHVS and CDR2 is FQNEAQ. The CDR3 has 13 amino acids.

The genes are TRBV28 and TRBJ2-7; no definite D call. The ends were cut back, 4 bases at V and 7 bases at J, with 11 bases in the middle. Germline CDR1 and CDR2: MDHEN and SYDVKM. CDR3 length equals 12 residues. The CDR3 bases are TGTGCCAGCAGTTCGACGCCGGAGGAGCAGTACTTC. It specifies CASSSTPEEQYF.

V usage is TRBV5-8 and J usage is TRBJ1-2, with D unresolved. Germline V gene sequence: CDR1 SGHTS, CDR2 YDEGEE. The V end was cut by 3 bases, the J end by 2 bases, with 14 bases between. This CDR3 is built from 15 residues. The CDR3 spells CASSYYSRGNYGYTF. CDR3 nucleotides: TGTGCCAGCAGCTATTACAGTCGGGGAAACTATGGCTACACCTTC. Filled out from reference TRBV5-8 and TRBJ1-2, the complete variable domain reads EAGVTQSPTHLIKTRGQQATLRCSPISGHTSVYWYQQALGLGLQFLLWYDEGEERNRGNFPPRFSGRQFPNYSSELNVNALELEDSALYLCASSYYSRGNYGYTFGSGTRLTVV.

This rearrangement joins TRBV9 to TRBJ2-6; the match to TRBD2 covers 7 bases. Per germline, CDR1 SGDLS and CDR2 YYNGEE. This CDR3 comprises 19 residues. Losses at the gene ends were 4 bases for V and 2 bases for J; bases not matched to a gene: 15. The CDR3 sequence is CASSPFQGLVPTGANVLTF. CDR3 DNA sequence: TGTGCCAGCAGCCCATTCCAAGGACTAGTCCCCACTGGGGCCAACGTCCTGACTTTC.

The chain links TRBV20-1 to TRBJ2-1, with D uncertain. This CDR3 has 11 residues. The V gene lost 8 bases and the J gene lost 4 bases, with 9 bases spanning the gap. Per germline, CDR1 DFQATT and CDR2 SNEGSKA (reference sequence). The CDR3: CSRVEYNEQFF. The CDR3 coding sequence is TGCAGTAGAGTAGAGTACAATGAGCAGTTCTTC.

This clone was observed a handful of times. This chain uses TRBV28 with TRBJ2-7; the D gene is possibly TRBD2 (6 bases). The V gene's germline CDR1 is MDHEN and CDR2 SYDVKM. The V and J ends lost 1 base and 0 bases respectively, with 13 bases between them. The CDR3 runs 16 residues. CDR3 sequence: CASSLFTSQRSYEQYF. CDR3 DNA sequence: TGTGCCAGCAGTTTATTTACTAGCCAACGCTCCTACGAGCAGTACTTC. Variable domain in full (rest from reference TRBV28 and TRBJ2-7): DVKVTQSSRYLVKRTGEKVFLECVQDMDHENMFWYRQDPGLGLRLIYFSYDVKMKEKGDIPEGYSVSREKKERFSLILESASTNQTSMYLCASSLFTSQRSYEQYFGPGTRLTVT.

The chain uses TRBV6-5 and TRBJ2-7, with D possibly being TRBD1 (6 bases). The germline V gene has CDR1 MNHEY and CDR2 SVGAGI. The CDR3 runs 13 residues. V shed 4 bases and J shed 0 bases, with 7 bases lying between them. The CDR3 reads CASSFRGSYEQYF. The CDR3 DNA is TGTGCCAGCAGTTTCAGGGGCTCCTACGAGCAGTACTTC.